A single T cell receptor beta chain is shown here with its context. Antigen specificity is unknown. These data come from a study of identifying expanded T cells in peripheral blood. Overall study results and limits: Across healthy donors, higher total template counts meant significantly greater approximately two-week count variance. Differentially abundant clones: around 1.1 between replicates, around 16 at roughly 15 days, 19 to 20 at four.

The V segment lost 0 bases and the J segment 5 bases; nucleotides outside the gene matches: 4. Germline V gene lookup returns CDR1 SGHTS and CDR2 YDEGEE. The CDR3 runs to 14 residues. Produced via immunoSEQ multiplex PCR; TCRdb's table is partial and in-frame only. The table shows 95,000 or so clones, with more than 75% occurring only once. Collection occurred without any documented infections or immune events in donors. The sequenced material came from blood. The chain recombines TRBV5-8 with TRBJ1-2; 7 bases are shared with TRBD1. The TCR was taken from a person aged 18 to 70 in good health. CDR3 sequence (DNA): TGTGCCAGCAGCTTGGAAGGGACAGCGTATGGCTACACCTTC. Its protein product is CASSLEGTAYGYTF.